A selection of T cell receptor beta chains follows, all from one sample in a study of shared clonotypes between healthy human individuals. Libraries were prepared by immunoSEQ multiplex PCR; TCRdb keeps only in-frame clonotypes and omits some of them. The data show around 510,000 clones, roughly 95% seen once. Material: naive CD4+ T cells sorted from blood. Receptor source: a woman aged 30 to 39 in good health. CDR3s include the opening cysteine and the closing phenylalanine or tryptophan. A D gene is named only where the DNA matches it firmly. Size is omitted from some rows. Given values are once, few, many or a class for expanded clones.

j_call	clone_size	v_call	d_call	cdr3_aa	cdr3_nt
TRBJ1-5	.	TRBV10-3	.	CAISVTEDQPQHF	TGTGCCATCAGTGTGACGGAAGATCAGCCCCAGCATTTT
TRBJ1-4	once	TRBV30	.	CAWKIAGSEKLFF	TGTGCCTGGAAGATAGCTGGGTCGGAAAAACTGTTTTTT
TRBJ1-3	.	TRBV25-1	TRBD1	CASSPGDSSGNTIYF	TGTGCCAGCAGTCCCGGGGACAGCTCTGGAAACACCATATATTTT
TRBJ2-7	.	TRBV7-6	TRBD2	CASSSGGLGYEQYF	TGTGCCAGCAGCTCGGGGGGGTTAGGCTACGAGCAGTACTTC
TRBJ1-2	.	TRBV7-2	.	CASSLIASNYGYTF	TGTGCCAGCAGCTTAATAGCATCCAACTATGGCTACACCTTC
TRBJ2-5	.	TRBV4-2	.	CASSQETAGEQYF	TGTGCCAGCAGCCAAGAGACTGCCGGGGAGCAGTACTTC
TRBJ1-1	.	TRBV11-2	.	CASSPLWKNTEAFF	TGTGCCAGCAGCCCTTTATGGAAGAACACTGAAGCTTTCTTT
TRBJ2-1	.	TRBV28	TRBD2	CAAAGQPGLAGGLANEQFF	TGTGCCGCAGCGGGACAGCCGGGACTAGCGGGAGGTTTAGCCAATGAGCAGTTCTTC
TRBJ2-7	.	TRBV6-1	.	CASTGTASSYEQYF	TGTGCCAGCACCGGGACGGCTAGCTCCTACGAGCAGTACTTC
TRBJ2-7	.	TRBV28	TRBD2	CASSFSLLAGPSYEQYF	TGTGCCAGCAGTTTTTCCCTACTAGCGGGACCCTCCTACGAGCAGTACTTC
TRBJ2-7	.	TRBV15	.	CATSRENTRHEQYF	TGTGCCACCAGCAGAGAAAATACTAGGCACGAGCAGTACTTC
TRBJ2-5	.	TRBV6-4	.	CASSIVKGEETQYF	TGTGCCAGCAGTATAGTAAAAGGAGAAGAGACCCAGTACTTC
TRBJ2-7	once	TRBV27	.	CASSFNRAYEQYF	TGTGCCAGCAGTTTCAACAGGGCCTACGAGCAGTACTTC
TRBJ2-1	.	TRBV5-1	.	CASSLAQTYNEQFF	TGCGCCAGCAGCTTGGCACAGACTTACAATGAGCAGTTCTTC
TRBJ1-5	once	TRBV7-8	.	CASSPSLRGPHNQPQHF	TGTGCCAGCAGCCCATCCTTGCGGGGTCCCCACAATCAGCCCCAGCATTTT
TRBJ2-7	.	TRBV5-4	.	CASSRTVPSYEQYF	TGTGCCAGCAGCCGGACAGTACCTTCCTACGAGCAGTACTTC
TRBJ2-5	.	TRBV5-1	TRBD1	CASSLAIGQGLETQYF	TGCGCCAGCAGCTTGGCCATCGGACAGGGTTTAGAGACCCAGTACTTC
TRBJ2-5	.	TRBV11-3	TRBD2	CASSLTGLGGQETQYF	TGTGCCAGCAGCCTAACGGGACTAGGAGGCCAAGAGACCCAGTACTTC
TRBJ1-5	.	TRBV6-1	TRBD1	CASSGTGYNQPQHF	TGTGCCAGCAGTGGGACAGGGTACAATCAGCCCCAGCATTTT
TRBJ1-1	once	TRBV12-5	.	CASGFFGNTEAFF	TGTGCTAGTGGTTTCTTTGGAAACACTGAAGCTTTCTTT
TRBJ2-6	.	TRBV4-1	.	CASSHVVSGANVLTF	TGCGCCAGCAGCCACGTAGTCTCAGGGGCCAACGTCCTGACTTTC
TRBJ1-1	once	TRBV6-1	.	CASIKNTEAFF	TGTGCCAGCATTAAGAACACTGAAGCTTTCTTT
TRBJ1-3	.	TRBV6-6	.	CASSPGLANTIYF	TGTGCCAGCAGTCCGGGTTTGGCGAACACCATATATTTT
TRBJ1-5	once	TRBV19	.	CASMSGSRGANQPQHF	TGTGCCAGTATGTCGGGGTCCAGGGGAGCCAATCAGCCCCAGCATTTT
TRBJ2-2	.	TRBV19	TRBD2	CASNAGGTNTGELFF	TGTGCCAGTAACGCGGGGGGGACGAACACCGGGGAGCTGTTTTTT
TRBJ1-1	.	TRBV5-1	.	CASSLVHSSNQNTEAFF	TGCGCCAGCAGCTTGGTGCACAGCTCAAATCAGAACACTGAAGCTTTCTTT
TRBJ2-7	.	TRBV18	TRBD2	CASSPPGLAGVGEQYF	TGTGCCAGCTCACCACCGGGACTAGCGGGAGTTGGCGAGCAGTACTTC
TRBJ2-7	.	TRBV11-2	.	CASSSLPGSYEQYF	TGTGCCAGCAGCTCCCTTCCCGGGTCCTACGAGCAGTACTTC
TRBJ2-3	.	TRBV19	.	CASSIDHQINFFADTQYF	TGTGCCAGTAGTATAGATCATCAGATAAATTTTTTCGCAGATACGCAGTATTTT
TRBJ1-5	once	TRBV6-1	.	CASSRGRYSNQPQHF	TGTGCCAGCAGTCGTGGACGGTATAGCAATCAGCCCCAGCATTTT
TRBJ2-7	.	TRBV19	.	CASSQRAYGGSSYEQYF	TGTGCCAGTAGTCAAAGAGCGTACGGGGGATCCTCCTACGAGCAGTACTTC
TRBJ1-2	.	TRBV5-1	.	CASSLGPRGIDYGYTF	TGCGCCAGCAGCTTGGGGCCTCGAGGGATCGACTATGGCTACACCTTC
TRBJ1-1	.	TRBV2	TRBD1	CASSAGTENTEAFF	TGTGCCAGCTCAGCCGGGACAGAGAACACTGAAGCTTTCTTT
TRBJ2-7	.	TRBV19	TRBD2	CASGRASGIYEQYF	TGTGCCAGTGGGAGGGCTAGCGGGATCTACGAGCAGTACTTC
TRBJ2-7	.	TRBV5-1	.	CASSPRDAYEQYF	TGCGCCAGCAGTCCGAGGGATGCCTACGAGCAGTACTTC
TRBJ2-1	.	TRBV28	TRBD2	CASRRTSGEHNEQFF	TGTGCCAGCAGGAGGACTAGCGGGGAACACAATGAGCAGTTCTTC
TRBJ2-7	.	TRBV28	.	CASSFLRRSSYEQYF	TGTGCCAGCAGTTTCCTGCGGCGCAGCTCCTACGAGCAGTACTTC
TRBJ1-1	.	TRBV10-3	.	CAISGFGEDAEAFF	TGTGCCATCAGTGGGTTTGGGGAAGACGCTGAAGCTTTCTTT
TRBJ1-1	.	TRBV28	.	CASSSQWGFTEAFF	TGTGCCAGCAGTTCCCAATGGGGGTTCACTGAAGCTTTCTTT
TRBJ2-7	.	TRBV27	TRBD2	CASSSRLAGGDEQYF	TGTGCCAGCAGTTCCCGACTAGCGGGAGGAGACGAGCAGTACTTC
TRBJ2-3	.	TRBV2	.	CASARRGNPISTDTQYF	TGTGCCAGCGCGAGGCGCGGGAACCCGATATCCACAGATACGCAGTATTTT